Described below is a single T cell receptor (beta chain) sequence and its context. Its antigen is as yet unknown. The data were obtained in a study of radiotherapy plus CTLA-4 blockade in lung cancer. General study points: Expansion in blood of tumor-derived TCR clones was seen after radiotherapy plus ipilimumab. Interferon-beta, together with early blood T cell clone dynamics, reportedly best predicted response.

The data were produced by immunoSEQ multiplex PCR, yet TCRdb's version contains in-frame clones alone and is incomplete. Of approximately 50,000 clones listed, about 80% are singletons. The study gave focal radiation plus ipilimumab CTLA-4 blockade to patients with chemo-refractory metastatic non-small-cell lung cancer. The V gene's germline CDR1 is SGHRS and CDR2 YFSETQ. V was pared by 4 bases and J by 2 bases, with 6 bases of the junction left unmatched. The CDR3 is 17 amino acids. The sequenced sample was peripheral blood, obtained from a patient treated with radiotherapy plus ipilimumab. The sequence was obtained from a human donor with non-small cell lung cancer whose response to radiotherapy plus ipilimumab could not be evaluated. V gene TRBV5-1 combines with J gene TRBJ2-1, with TRBD2 identical over 13 bases. CDR3 amino acids: CASSIGTSGDTYNEQFF. The CDR3, as DNA: TGCGCCAGCAGCATAGGGACTAGCGGGGATACCTACAATGAGCAGTTCTTC.